The 6 T cell receptor beta chains given below trace back to one sample, sequenced in a study of T cells in localized non-small cell lung cancer. Assay: immunoSEQ multiplex PCR; the TCRdb copy retains only in-frame clones and omits some. This sample carries approximately 45,000 clones, around 83% of them seen once, and the ten largest clones take 2% to 2.5%. The sequenced sample was PBMCs, obtained before any cancer treatment. The receptors originated from a man aged 35-69 years with stage II lung adenocarcinoma.

This clone was counted a few times. The genes are TRBV7-9 and TRBJ1-6; no firm D call. The CDR3 is 12 amino acids. Per germline, CDR1 SEHNR and CDR2 FQNEAQ (reference sequence). Trimming removed 8 bases from V and 10 bases from J, with 12 bases in between. The CDR3 sequence is CASASSGSPLHF. For the CDR3, the DNA is TGTGCCAGCGCCTCGAGCGGATCACCCCTCCACTTT.

The V call is TRBV7-2, the J call TRBJ1-2; D remains ambiguous. The V gene lost 1 base and the J gene lost 7 bases, with 10 bases spanning the gap. CDR1 and CDR2 from the germline V gene are SGHTA and FQGNSA. CDR3 length: 13 amino acids. The CDR3 nucleotides read TGTGCCAGCAGCTTAGTTTTGGCGGGTGGCTACACCTTC. It yields the protein CASSLVLAGGYTF. Full variable domain (rest looked up from reference TRBV7-2 and TRBJ1-2): GAGVSQSPSNKVTEKGKDVELRCDPISGHTALYWYRQSLGQGLEFLIYFQGNSAPDKSGLPSDRFSAERTGGSVSTLTIQRTQQEDSAVYLCASSLVLAGGYTFGSGTRLTVV.

This clone appeared a single time. V and J are TRBV6-6 and TRBJ1-3; no definite D call. V gave up 7 bases and J gave up 8 bases, with 9 bases separating them. CDR1 is MNHNY and CDR2 is SVGAGI in the germline V gene (reference sequence). There are 11 residues in the CDR3. CDR3 bases: TGTGCCAGCACCGCGAGTGACACCATATATTTT. Its translation is CASTASDTIYF.

V is TRBV19 and J is TRBJ2-1, with D hard to call. Germline assignment: CDR1 LNHDA and CDR2 SQIVND (reference sequence). With 4 bases removed from V and 0 bases from J, the gap between germline ends came to 10 bases. The CDR3 totals 15 residues. CDR3 region: CASSTDLFSYNEQFF. CDR3 DNA sequence: TGTGCCAGTAGTACAGATCTTTTCTCCTACAATGAGCAGTTCTTC.

The chain joins TRBV6-5 to TRBJ1-1; D not certain. The CDR3 runs to 14 residues. Germline assignment: CDR1 MNHEY and CDR2 SVGAGI. V was pared by 6 bases and J by 0 bases, with 11 bases between. This CDR3 reads CASSQAAMNTEAFF. The DNA for the CDR3 is TGTGCCAGCAGCCAAGCGGCAATGAACACTGAAGCTTTCTTT.

The chain joins TRBV5-1 to TRBJ1-2; D gene unclear. V lost 0 bases and J 7 bases, leaving 10 bases between the germline ends. CDR3 length: 13 residues. Germline CDR1 reads SGHRS; CDR2 reads YFSETQ. In DNA, the CDR3 is TGCGCCAGCAGCTTGGGGGTACAGAGTGGCTACACCTTC. Amino acid sequence: CASSLGVQSGYTF.